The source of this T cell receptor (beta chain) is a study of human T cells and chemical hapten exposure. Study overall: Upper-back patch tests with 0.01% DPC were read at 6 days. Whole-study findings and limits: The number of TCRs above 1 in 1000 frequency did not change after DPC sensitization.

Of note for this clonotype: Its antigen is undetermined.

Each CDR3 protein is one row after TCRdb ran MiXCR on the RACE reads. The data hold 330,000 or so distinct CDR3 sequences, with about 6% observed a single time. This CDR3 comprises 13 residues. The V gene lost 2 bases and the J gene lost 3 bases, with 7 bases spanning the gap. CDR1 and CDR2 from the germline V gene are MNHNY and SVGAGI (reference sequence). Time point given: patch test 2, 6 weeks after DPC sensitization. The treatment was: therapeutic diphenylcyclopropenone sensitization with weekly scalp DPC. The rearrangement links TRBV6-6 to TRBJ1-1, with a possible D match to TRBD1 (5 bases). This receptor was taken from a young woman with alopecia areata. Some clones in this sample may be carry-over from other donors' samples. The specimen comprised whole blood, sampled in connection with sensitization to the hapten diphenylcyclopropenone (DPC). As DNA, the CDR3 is TGTGCCAGCAGTTACAAAGGGGACACTGAAGCTTTCTTT. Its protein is CASSYKGDTEAFF.